The 29 T cell receptor beta chains in this list originate from one sample, sequenced in a study of T cell repertoires in cytomegalovirus infection. Via MiXCR, TCRdb re-called the reads, giving one row per CDR3 protein. The sample shows about 740,000 distinct CDR3 sequences, 35% of them seen only once. Input material: PBMCs. All receptors come from a human donor in good health (CMV status not recorded). Some clones in this sample may be carry-over from other donors' samples.

The chain uses TRBV6-2 or TRBV6-3 and TRBJ2-5; no clear D. V lost 4 bases to trimming and J lost 4 bases, with 10 bases between them. The CDR3 loop spans 13 amino acids. The V gene's germline CDR1 is MNHEY and CDR2 SVGEGT. CDR3 nucleotide sequence: TGTGCCAGCAGTTTGGAACTACGAGAGACCCAGTACTTC. It translates to CASSLELRETQYF.

This clonotype was counted many times. The chain uses TRBV7-2 and TRBJ2-7; D not certain. The CDR3 extends over 14 amino acids. Germline V gives CDR1 SGHTA, CDR2 FQGNSA. Trimming removed 6 bases at V and 2 bases at J, with 14 bases between. DNA for the CDR3: TGTGCCAGCAGTCCGGACCCCGGACCCTACGAGCAGTACTTC. It codes for CASSPDPGPYEQYF. The complete variable domain, with remaining parts taken from reference TRBV7-2 and TRBJ2-7, reads GAGVSQSPSNKVTEKGKDVELRCDPISGHTALYWYRQSLGQGLEFLIYFQGNSAPDKSGLPSDRFSAERTGGSVSTLTIQRTQQEDSAVYLCASSPDPGPYEQYFGPGTRLTVT.

This clonotype was observed a few times. This chain joins TRBV7-6 and TRBJ2-3; 9 bases line up with TRBD2. V shed 3 bases and J 2 bases; nucleotides not matched to a gene: 12. Looked up from germline, CDR1 is SGHVS and CDR2 is FNYEAQ. The CDR3 sequence is 18 residues long. CDR3 in DNA: TGTGCCAGCAGCTTGTTCGGGACTAGCCAGGTAGCCACAGATACGCAGTATTTT. This gives the protein CASSLFGTSQVATDTQYF.

This clonotype was counted a few times. The chain has TRBV7-9 and TRBJ2-5; weak D call: TRBD2 (5 bases). Trimming stripped 2 bases from V and 2 bases from J, with 9 bases between. CDR1 and CDR2 from the germline V gene are SEHNR and FQNEAQ (reference sequence). This CDR3 is 14 amino acids long. The CDR3 is CASSLTRGQETQYF. The CDR3 DNA follows: TGTGCCAGCAGCTTAACCCGGGGTCAAGAGACCCAGTACTTC.

This chain connects TRBV10-3 to TRBJ1-5; D might be TRBD1 (5 bases). This CDR3 has 14 amino acids. V lost 4 bases to trimming and J lost 7 bases, with 14 bases between them. Germline V gene sequence: CDR1 ENHRY, CDR2 SYGVKD. DNA of the CDR3: TGTGCCATCAGTGTCGACGAACGGGGCCAGCCCCAGCATTTT. Its protein product is CAISVDERGQPQHF.

This rearrangement joins TRBV15 to TRBJ2-1; TRBD1 or TRBD2 may be the D gene (5 bases each). Germline V gene data show CDR1 as LNHNV and CDR2 as YYDKDF (reference sequence). This CDR3 comprises 16 residues. The V and J ends lost 2 bases and 0 bases respectively, with 11 bases between them. CDR3 DNA: TGTGCCACCAGCAGATGGGCAGGGAGCTCCTACAATGAGCAGTTCTTC. This codes for CATSRWAGSSYNEQFF.

There are a few counts of this clonotype. The CDR3 bases are TGTGCCAGCAGCTTAAGGCTAGCGGGAGCCTCGTACGAGCAGTACTTC. This encodes CASSLRLAGASYEQYF. The genes are TRBV7-6 and TRBJ2-7; TRBD2 matches at 10 bases. Trimming removed 2 bases from V and 4 bases from J; junction bases left unmatched: 8. The length of the CDR3 is 16 residues. From germline, CDR1 is SGHVS and CDR2 FNYEAQ.

The chain couples TRBV7-9 to TRBJ2-2; 14 positions agree with TRBD2. CDR3 size: 17 residues. Losses at the gene ends were 5 bases for V and 7 bases for J; bases not matched to a gene: 9. CDR1 is SEHNR and CDR2 is FQNEAQ in the germline V gene (reference sequence). The CDR3 spells CASSQRLAGGPSGELFF. CDR3 coding DNA: TGTGCCAGCAGCCAAAGACTAGCGGGAGGGCCTAGCGGGGAGCTGTTTTTT.

This chain joins TRBV6-6 and TRBJ1-1; D gene unclear. V dropped 3 bases and J dropped 7 bases, with 9 bases sitting between them. Germline CDR1 is MNHNY and CDR2 is SVGAGI (reference sequence). The CDR3 has 12 residues. The CDR3 DNA reads TGTGCCAGCAGTTATATACCATATGAAGCTTTCTTT. It translates to CASSYIPYEAFF.

The gene calls are TRBV5-1 and TRBJ2-2; 7 bases align to TRBD1. V was pared by 4 bases and J by 7 bases, with 10 bases of the junction left unmatched. Germline CDR1 and CDR2: SGHRS and YFSETQ. This CDR3 has 15 residues. The CDR3 DNA reads TGCGCCAGCAGCGCCGGGACCCACAGGGGCGGGGAGCTGTTTTTT. It encodes CASSAGTHRGGELFF.

Only a few counts were recorded for this clonotype. The chain has TRBV7-2 and TRBJ2-1; TRBD2 aligns across 7 bases. The CDR3 extends over 14 amino acids. Trimming removed 3 bases from V and 8 bases from J; junction bases left unmatched: 7. Germline-derived CDR1 and CDR2 are SGHTA and FQGNSA. The CDR3 spells CASSLGGSGYEQFF. The CDR3 bases are TGTGCCAGCAGCTTGGGCGGGAGTGGATATGAGCAGTTCTTC.

V is TRBV6-2 or TRBV6-3 and J is TRBJ2-7; 9 bases fit TRBD1. The V segment lost 10 bases and the J segment 4 bases; nucleotides outside the gene matches: 11. The CDR3 sequence is 14 residues long. Germline V gene sequence: CDR1 MNHEY, CDR2 SVGEGT. In nucleotides, the CDR3 is TGTGCCACCCGGCGCGGGACAGGGCGTTACGAGCAGTACTTC. Translation gives CATRRGTGRYEQYF.

The chain links TRBV4-1 to TRBJ1-1, with TRBD1 matching over 9 bases. The ends lost 3 bases at V and 1 base at J; junction bases unmatched: 12. CDR1 is MGHRA, CDR2 YSYEKL, per germline. The CDR3 covers 18 residues. CDR3 coding DNA: TGCGCCAGCAGCCATCTCACCGGGACAGGGCCTGGGAACACTGAAGCTTTCTTT. This translates into CASSHLTGTGPGNTEAFF.

This clonotype appeared many times. CDR3 protein: CASSSRQGRYEQYF. For the CDR3, the DNA is TGTGCCAGCAGCTCCAGACAGGGTCGTTACGAGCAGTACTTC. V and J are TRBV7-6 and TRBJ2-7; 7 nucleotides align to TRBD1. With V trimmed by 4 bases and J by 4 bases, 7 bases remained unmatched. Germline loops: CDR1 SGHVS, CDR2 FNYEAQ. CDR3 length equals 14 residues. The full variable domain, its missing parts supplied by reference TRBV7-6 and TRBJ2-7, is GAGVSQSPRYKVTKRGQDVALRCDPISGHVSLYWYRQALGQGPEFLTYFNYEAQQDKSGLPNDRFSAERPEGSISTLTIQRTEQRDSAMYRCASSSRQGRYEQYFGPGTRLTVT.

In its sample, this clonotype was seen a few times. J is TRBJ1-3 and V is TRBV5-1; the D is unclear. V lost 4 bases and J 0 bases, leaving 8 bases between the germline ends. The CDR3 has 14 residues. Germline V CDR1 and CDR2: SGHRS, YFSETQ. CDR3 sequence (DNA): TGCGCCAGCAGCCGGGATCCCTCTGGAAACACCATATATTTT. It translates to CASSRDPSGNTIYF.

This clonotype was counted between two and nine times. The J gene is TRBJ1-2, the V gene TRBV11-2; D uncertain. V lost 1 base to trimming and J lost 6 bases, with 21 bases between them. Germline V gene sequence: CDR1 SGHAT, CDR2 FQNNGV. This CDR3 has 17 residues. CDR3 in DNA: TGTGCCAGCAGCTTAGTGCCCTACAGCTACCTAAGGCATGGCTACACCTTC. Translated: CASSLVPYSYLRHGYTF.

This clonotype has a single count. The chain joins TRBV2 to TRBJ1-6; D is ambiguous. CDR1 is SNHLY, CDR2 FYNNEI, per germline. V dropped 2 bases and J dropped 7 bases, with 6 bases sitting between them. This CDR3 is built from 13 residues. This CDR3 is CASSERPNSPLHF. The CDR3 DNA reads as TGTGCCAGCAGTGAACGGCCCAATTCACCCCTCCACTTT.

The rearrangement links TRBV18 to TRBJ2-6, with no clear D. This CDR3 has 17 amino acids. Trimming took off 3 bases at V and 0 bases at J, with 12 bases between the two ends. Germline CDR1 KGHSH, CDR2 LQKENI. Written as DNA, the CDR3 is TGTGCCAGCTCACCTTACTTTCAGAGCTCTGGGGCCAACGTCCTGACTTTC. Translated, it gives CASSPYFQSSGANVLTF.

V and J are TRBV5-1 and TRBJ2-3, with 8 bases identical to TRBD1. This CDR3 spans 16 amino acids. J gave up 1 base and V 5 bases, and 9 bases lay outside the gene matches. Looked up from germline, CDR1 is SGHRS and CDR2 is YFSETQ. Here the CDR3 reads CASRWAGTGGTDTQYF. CDR3 DNA: TGCGCCAGCAGATGGGCCGGGACAGGTGGCACAGATACGCAGTATTTT. Supplemented by reference TRBV5-1 and TRBJ2-3, the full variable domain reads KAGVTQTPRYLIKTRGQQVTLSCSPISGHRSVSWYQQTPGQGLQFLFEYFSETQRNKGNFPGRFSGRQFSNSRSEMNVSTLELGDSALYLCASRWAGTGGTDTQYFGPGTRLTVL.

The rearrangement uses TRBV20-1 and TRBJ2-6; 7 bases line up with TRBD1. This CDR3 spans 13 amino acids. The germline V gene has CDR1 DFQATT and CDR2 SNEGSKA (reference sequence). V lost 5 bases and J lost 7; bases outside the gene matches: 5. The CDR3 sequence: CSARTGGANVLTF. Written as DNA, the CDR3 is TGCAGTGCTCGGACAGGTGGTGCCAACGTCCTGACTTTC.

The chain uses TRBV27 and TRBJ2-7; 7 nucleotides align to TRBD2. Trimming removed 6 bases from V and 4 bases from J; junction bases left unmatched: 15. The CDR3 consists of 16 residues. The V gene's germline CDR1 is MNHEY and CDR2 SMNVEV (reference sequence). This chain's CDR3 is CASSLKLATIIYEQYF. The CDR3, as DNA: TGTGCCAGCAGCCTAAAACTAGCGACGATAATATACGAGCAGTACTTC.

J is TRBJ2-5 and V is TRBV6-6; D possibly matches TRBD1 or TRBD2 (6 bases each). Trimming shortened V by 5 bases and J by 5 bases, and 15 bases separated the two germline ends. CDR1 is MNHNY, CDR2 SVGAGI, per germline (reference sequence). The CDR3 is 14 amino acids. The CDR3 nucleotides read TGTGCCAGCAGTCCTGGGGGGACAAAGGAGACCCAGTACTTC. Translation: CASSPGGTKETQYF.

The table lists this clonotype with many counts. The CDR3 here is CASNDIAANTDTQYF. CDR3 bases: TGTGCCAGCAACGACATAGCGGCAAACACAGATACGCAGTATTTT. V and J are TRBV7-2 and TRBJ2-3; TRBD2 is a possible D gene (6 bases). Looked up from germline, CDR1 is SGHTA and CDR2 is FQGNSA. The germline V and J ends were trimmed by 7 bases and 2 bases, with 16 bases remaining between them. CDR3 size: 15 residues. The variable domain in full, with the rest retrieved from reference TRBV7-2 and TRBJ2-3, is GAGVSQSPSNKVTEKGKDVELRCDPISGHTALYWYRQSLGQGLEFLIYFQGNSAPDKSGLPSDRFSAERTGGSVSTLTIQRTQQEDSAVYLCASNDIAANTDTQYFGPGTRLTVL.

The chain links TRBV12-3 or TRBV12-4 to TRBJ1-5, with D hard to call. Between the trimmed V and J ends, which lost 4 bases and 6 bases, there was a span of 13 bases. CDR3 size: 14 residues. The CDR3 DNA sequence: TGTGCCAGCAGTTCTGTCACACCCTCTCAGCCCCAGCATTTT. Translation gives CASSSVTPSQPQHF.

This clonotype was seen ten or more times. In DNA, the CDR3 is TGTGCCAGCAGCCTCGGACAGGGTTCGTACAATGAGCAGTTCTTC. Translating it yields CASSLGQGSYNEQFF. The chain employs TRBV7-9 and TRBJ2-1; the match to TRBD1 covers 8 bases. V gave up 5 bases and J gave up 4 bases; unmatched junction bases: 7. This CDR3 has 15 amino acids. Germline V CDR1 and CDR2: SEHNR, FQNEAQ (reference sequence).

In this sample, this clonotype turned up a few times. It may be a read error: a sequence one base away is much more abundant. The CDR3 DNA follows: TGTGCCAGCAGCCGGGACTGGCAAGAGACCCAGTACTTC. It translates to CASSRDWQETQYF. The rearrangement uses TRBV7-2 and TRBJ2-5, with D possibly TRBD2 on 6 matching bases. The V end lost 5 bases, the J end lost 2 bases, and 9 bases lay between the germline ends. Per germline, CDR1 SGHTA and CDR2 FQGNSA. The CDR3 totals 13 residues.

The rearrangement uses TRBV7-6 and TRBJ2-1, with 11 bases that match TRBD2. With V trimmed by 5 bases and J by 5 bases, 11 bases remained unmatched. CDR1 and CDR2 (germline): SGHVS, FNYEAQ. The CDR3 is made up of 17 amino acids. CDR3 sequence reads: CASSATMNSGGDNEQFF. For the CDR3, the DNA is TGTGCCAGCAGCGCCACCATGAATAGCGGGGGGGACAATGAGCAGTTCTTC.

The sample holds a few counts of this clonotype. This chain uses TRBV7-9 with TRBJ2-7; no clear D. Germline V gene lookup returns CDR1 SEHNR and CDR2 FQNEAQ (reference sequence). The ends were cut back, 5 bases at V and 4 bases at J, with 6 bases in the middle. There are 11 residues in the CDR3. CDR3 nucleotides: TGTGCCAGCAGCCCAGAGTACGAGCAGTACTTC. It translates to CASSPEYEQYF.

This clonotype was detected many times. This chain joins TRBV6-1 and TRBJ2-7; D call uncertain. This CDR3 comprises 14 residues. The germline V and J ends were trimmed by 7 bases and 6 bases, with 19 bases remaining between them. CDR1 and CDR2 (germline): MNHNS, SASEGT. Written as DNA, the CDR3 is TGTGCCAGCACTAGAAGTATCCAGTTTGGCGAGCAGTACTTC. This codes for CASTRSIQFGEQYF.